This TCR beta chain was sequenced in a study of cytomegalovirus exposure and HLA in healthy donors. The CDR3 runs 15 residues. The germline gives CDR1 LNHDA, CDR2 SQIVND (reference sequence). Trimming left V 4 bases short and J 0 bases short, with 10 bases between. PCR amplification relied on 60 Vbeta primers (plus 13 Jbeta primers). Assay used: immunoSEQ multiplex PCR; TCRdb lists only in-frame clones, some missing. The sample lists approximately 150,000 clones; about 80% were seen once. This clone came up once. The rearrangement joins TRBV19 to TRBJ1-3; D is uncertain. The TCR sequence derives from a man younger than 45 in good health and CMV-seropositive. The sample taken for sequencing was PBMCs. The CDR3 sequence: CASSTELLSGNTIYF. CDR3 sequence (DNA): TGTGCCAGTAGTACAGAACTCCTCTCTGGAAACACCATATATTTT. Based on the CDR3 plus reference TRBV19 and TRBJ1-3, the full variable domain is DGGITQSPKYLFRKEGQNVTLSCEQNLNHDAMYWYRQDPGQGLRLIYYSQIVNDFQKGDIAEGYSVSREKKESFPLTVTSAQKNPTAFYLCASSTELLSGNTIYFGEGSWLTVV.